Listed below are T cell receptor beta chains from one sample, sequenced in a study of CD8 T cells in Susac syndrome. TCRdb redid the calling of the immunoSEQ multiplex PCR reads with MiXCR, one entry per CDR3 protein. Found here are some 150,000 distinct CDR3 sequences, approximately 96% of them singletons; the top ten hold 0.065% to 0.1%. The sequencing sample was made of CD4+ T cells from PBMCs. Receptors were obtained from a human donor with Susac syndrome. Both conserved end residues are part of each CDR3. A D gene is named only where the DNA matches it firmly. A clone size is listed for some rows: how often the clone was seen (once, few, many), or a class if it is expanded.

v_call: TRBV11-1
j_call: TRBJ2-2
clone_size: once
d_call: -
cdr3_nt: TGTGCCAGCAGACCTCCCAGGACCGACAGTGCCCAAGGCCCATTTACCGGGGAGCTGTTTTTT
cdr3_aa: CASRPPRTDSAQGPFTGELFF

v_call: TRBV2
j_call: TRBJ2-4
clone_size: -
d_call: -
cdr3_nt: TGTGCCAGCCGGAGGGGGGCCCAAAACATTCAGTACTTC
cdr3_aa: CASRRGAQNIQYF

v_call: TRBV7-9
j_call: TRBJ1-2
clone_size: -
d_call: -
cdr3_nt: TGTGCCAGCAGCGTGGAAGGGACGGCGTTCTACACCTTC
cdr3_aa: CASSVEGTAFYTF

v_call: TRBV20-1
j_call: TRBJ2-5
clone_size: -
d_call: -
cdr3_nt: TGCAGTGCCGCAGGGGGGCCCGGGGAGACCCAGTACTTC
cdr3_aa: CSAAGGPGETQYF

v_call: TRBV19
j_call: TRBJ1-2
clone_size: once
d_call: TRBD1
cdr3_nt: TGTGCCAGTAGTATCGGGGACAGCATCTATGGCTACACCTTC
cdr3_aa: CASSIGDSIYGYTF

v_call: TRBV28
j_call: TRBJ1-1
clone_size: -
d_call: -
cdr3_nt: TGTGCCAGCAGTACTCCTTCGTCGGGGAACACTGAAGCTTTCTTT
cdr3_aa: CASSTPSSGNTEAFF

v_call: TRBV24-1
j_call: TRBJ2-1
clone_size: -
d_call: TRBD2
cdr3_nt: TGTGCCACCAGTGACCCTAGCGGGGGGGCCAATAATGAGCAGTTCTTC
cdr3_aa: CATSDPSGGANNEQFF

v_call: TRBV28
j_call: TRBJ2-7
clone_size: -
d_call: -
cdr3_nt: TGTGCCAGCAGTCCACTTGGGGGAGCTGGCTACGAGCAGTACTTC
cdr3_aa: CASSPLGGAGYEQYF

v_call: TRBV20-1
j_call: TRBJ1-1
clone_size: -
d_call: -
cdr3_nt: TGCAGTGCGTCCCCTCGAAAGGGCACTGAAGCTTTCTTT
cdr3_aa: CSASPRKGTEAFF

v_call: TRBV29-1
j_call: TRBJ1-1
clone_size: -
d_call: -
cdr3_nt: TGCAGCGTTGGGCGGAGGAACACTGAAGCTTTCTTT
cdr3_aa: CSVGRRNTEAFF

v_call: TRBV12-3/TRBV12-4
j_call: TRBJ2-7
clone_size: -
d_call: TRBD1
cdr3_nt: TGTGCCAGCAGTCACCGGGACAGGGGATACGAGCAGTACTTC
cdr3_aa: CASSHRDRGYEQYF

v_call: TRBV29-1
j_call: TRBJ2-5
clone_size: -
d_call: -
cdr3_nt: TGCAGCGTCCGGGGACGTTCGGTAGAGGAGACCCAGTACTTC
cdr3_aa: CSVRGRSVEETQYF

v_call: TRBV18
j_call: TRBJ2-5
clone_size: -
d_call: -
cdr3_nt: TGTGCCAGCTCACCCGAGAAGACCCAGTACTTC
cdr3_aa: CASSPEKTQYF

v_call: TRBV7-9
j_call: TRBJ2-1
clone_size: -
d_call: TRBD1
cdr3_nt: TGTGCCAGCAGCCCAGAAGGTCTTACAGGGGCCAATGAGCAGTTCTTC
cdr3_aa: CASSPEGLTGANEQFF

v_call: TRBV12-3/TRBV12-4
j_call: TRBJ2-7
clone_size: -
d_call: -
cdr3_nt: TGTGCCAGCAAGGACCCTTTGGCGCAGTACTTC
cdr3_aa: CASKDPLAQYF

v_call: TRBV12-3/TRBV12-4
j_call: TRBJ1-5
clone_size: -
d_call: -
cdr3_nt: TGTGCCAGCAGGAATCAGCCCCAGCATTTT
cdr3_aa: CASRNQPQHF

v_call: TRBV20-1
j_call: TRBJ1-6
clone_size: -
d_call: -
cdr3_nt: TGCAGTGCTAGGGCACAGGGTGGGAATAATTCACCCCTCCACTTT
cdr3_aa: CSARAQGGNNSPLHF

v_call: TRBV7-2
j_call: TRBJ1-1
clone_size: -
d_call: -
cdr3_nt: TGTGCCAGCAGCTGGCAGTCGAACACTGAAGCTTTCTTT
cdr3_aa: CASSWQSNTEAFF

v_call: TRBV5-1
j_call: TRBJ2-1
clone_size: once
d_call: -
cdr3_nt: TGCGCCAGCAGCTTGGGTCACAATGAGCAGTTCTTC
cdr3_aa: CASSLGHNEQFF

v_call: TRBV4-1
j_call: TRBJ2-1
clone_size: -
d_call: TRBD1
cdr3_nt: TGCGCCAGCAGCCGTCCGACAGGGTCCTACAATGAGCAGTTCTTC
cdr3_aa: CASSRPTGSYNEQFF

v_call: TRBV20-1
j_call: TRBJ2-1
clone_size: -
d_call: -
cdr3_nt: TGCCTTACAAGGGCCAGTCTCTCCAATGAGCAGTTCTTC
cdr3_aa: CLTRASLSNEQFF

v_call: TRBV12-3/TRBV12-4
j_call: TRBJ2-1
clone_size: -
d_call: -
cdr3_nt: TGTGCCAGCAGTCCCCACAGGGCTCGGGGTGGGGAGCAGTTCTTC
cdr3_aa: CASSPHRARGGEQFF

v_call: TRBV7-3
j_call: TRBJ2-5
clone_size: -
d_call: TRBD1
cdr3_nt: TGTGCCAGCAGCCTCGGGACAGGGGAAATGAAGACCCAGTACTTC
cdr3_aa: CASSLGTGEMKTQYF

v_call: TRBV7-9
j_call: TRBJ2-5
clone_size: -
d_call: -
cdr3_nt: TGTGCCAGCAGCTCCCCTGGTGGAGTGGAGACCCAGTACTTC
cdr3_aa: CASSSPGGVETQYF

v_call: TRBV9
j_call: TRBJ2-5
clone_size: -
d_call: TRBD2
cdr3_nt: TGTGCCAGCAGCGCAAGCCACCTAGCGGGGGCCCGCGGAGAGACCCAGTACTTC
cdr3_aa: CASSASHLAGARGETQYF

v_call: TRBV21-1
j_call: TRBJ1-5
clone_size: -
d_call: -
cdr3_nt: TGTGCCAGCAGCTTAAAACCGGGACCCCCGCATCAGCCCCAGCATTTT
cdr3_aa: CASSLKPGPPHQPQHF

v_call: TRBV5-1
j_call: TRBJ2-1
clone_size: -
d_call: TRBD2
cdr3_nt: TGCGCCAGCAGCTTGGAACTAGCGGGAGTCAATGAGCAGTTCTTC
cdr3_aa: CASSLELAGVNEQFF

v_call: TRBV7-9
j_call: TRBJ2-1
clone_size: -
d_call: TRBD1
cdr3_nt: TGTGCCAGCAGCCCACGGACAGGGGACCATGAGCAGTTCTTC
cdr3_aa: CASSPRTGDHEQFF

v_call: TRBV5-1
j_call: TRBJ2-3
clone_size: -
d_call: TRBD2
cdr3_nt: TGCGCCAGCAGCCCGGTAAAAGCGGGATCCACAGATACGCAGTATTTT
cdr3_aa: CASSPVKAGSTDTQYF

v_call: TRBV3-1
j_call: TRBJ2-1
clone_size: -
d_call: -
cdr3_nt: TGTGCCAGCAGCCAAACGACAGGAAGCTCCTACAATGAGCAGTTCTTC
cdr3_aa: CASSQTTGSSYNEQFF

v_call: TRBV12-3/TRBV12-4
j_call: TRBJ2-7
clone_size: -
d_call: -
cdr3_nt: TGTGCCAGCAGCACGGGACGCAACTACGAGCAGTACTTC
cdr3_aa: CASSTGRNYEQYF

v_call: TRBV28
j_call: TRBJ2-7
clone_size: -
d_call: TRBD2
cdr3_nt: TGTGCCAGCAGTTTATCAGCGGGAGATTCCTACGAGCAGTACTTC
cdr3_aa: CASSLSAGDSYEQYF

v_call: TRBV10-1
j_call: TRBJ2-1
clone_size: -
d_call: -
cdr3_nt: TGCGCCAGCAGTCGGGACTTGGGGGATGAGCAGTTCTTC
cdr3_aa: CASSRDLGDEQFF

v_call: TRBV25-1
j_call: TRBJ1-6
clone_size: -
d_call: -
cdr3_nt: TGTGCCAGCAGTGCCTCCTATAATTCACCCCTCCACTTT
cdr3_aa: CASSASYNSPLHF

v_call: TRBV29-1
j_call: TRBJ2-1
clone_size: -
d_call: -
cdr3_nt: TGCAGCGTTGGAGGGGTCTCGGGTCACAATGAGCAGTTCTTC
cdr3_aa: CSVGGVSGHNEQFF

v_call: TRBV28
j_call: TRBJ2-7
clone_size: -
d_call: TRBD2
cdr3_nt: TGTGCCAGCAGTTTATCACCGAGGACTAGCGGGAGACGGTACTTC
cdr3_aa: CASSLSPRTSGRRYF

v_call: TRBV11-1
j_call: TRBJ1-2
clone_size: -
d_call: -
cdr3_nt: TGTGCCAGCAGCTTAGAAGGGGATGGCTACACCTTC
cdr3_aa: CASSLEGDGYTF

v_call: TRBV24-1
j_call: TRBJ2-1
clone_size: once
d_call: -
cdr3_nt: TGTGCCACCAGTGATTTGGGGGCAGACAATGAGCAGTTCTTC
cdr3_aa: CATSDLGADNEQFF

v_call: TRBV23-1
j_call: TRBJ1-1
clone_size: few
d_call: -
cdr3_nt: TGCGCCAGCGGTGAGATTGGGGAAGCTTTCTTT
cdr3_aa: CASGEIGEAFF

v_call: TRBV7-3
j_call: TRBJ1-2
clone_size: -
d_call: -
cdr3_nt: TGTGCCAGCAGCTCCCTGGGTTCAGAAGGCTACACCTTC
cdr3_aa: CASSSLGSEGYTF